This TCR beta chain was captured in a study of blood T cell repertoires in COVID-19. Those who participated ranged in age from roughly 18 to 89 years and resided in under 25 US areas. Original data processing: Reference gene primer amplification gave estimated nucleated cell counts. Generated by immunoSEQ multiplex PCR, the TCRdb table keeps only in-frame clones and is missing some. For V, J and clone size, that table is used; D and trimming come from the DNA. The profile shows 120,000 to 150,000 clones, 70% to 85% of them singletons. This CDR3 has 16 amino acids. CDR1 and CDR2 from the germline V gene are SGHTA and FQGNSA. Trimming at V came to 0 bases and at J to 3 bases, leaving 3 bases not matched to a gene. This clone was seen once.

The chain recombines TRBV7-2 with TRBJ2-1; 9 bases fit TRBD1. This sequence was found in a woman between 18 and 30 years old who had been exposed to COVID-19. The sequenced sample consisted of PBMCs or T cells enriched from blood (not recorded which). CDR3 protein: CASSLAPTGGYNEQFF. The CDR3 nucleotides are TGTGCCAGCAGCTTAGCGCCGACAGGGGGCTACAATGAGCAGTTCTTC.